Listed below are T cell receptor beta chains from one sample, sequenced in a study of blood T cell repertoires in COVID-19. Clones were read by immunoSEQ multiplex PCR, and TCRdb kept only the in-frame ones, dropping some. The table has some 260,000 clones, roughly 88% seen once. Sample: peripheral blood. The receptor set was obtained from a young woman with COVID-19, enrolled during active disease. The CDR3 runs from the conserved cysteine through the conserved F or W. D genes are given only for firm matches. Rows give clone size only sometimes, using once, few, many, or a class for an expanded clone.

d_call	clone_size	v_call	cdr3_length	j_call	cdr3_nt	cdr3_aa
.	few	TRBV27	14	TRBJ1-1	TGTGCCAGCAGTCTTACCCAAGGGGGCACTGAAGCTTTCTTT	CASSLTQGGTEAFF
TRBD2	.	TRBV9	18	TRBJ2-3	TGTGCCAGCAGCGTATTTTCCCGGGCTAGCGGGGGTACAGATACGCAGTATTTT	CASSVFSRASGGTDTQYF
.	.	TRBV6-2/TRBV6-3	15	TRBJ2-5	TGTGCCAGCAGTTACGGACTCATTTCGCAAGAGACCCAGTACTTC	CASSYGLISQETQYF
.	.	TRBV7-9	13	TRBJ1-1	TGTGCCAGCAGCCCGACAGGAAACACTGAAGCTTTCTTT	CASSPTGNTEAFF
.	.	TRBV5-5	15	TRBJ2-4	TGTGCCAGCAGCCGCGCTCCACTTGCCAAAAACATTCAGTACTTC	CASSRAPLAKNIQYF
.	.	TRBV10-3	12	TRBJ1-1	TGTGCCACCACGGGTCCGAACACTGAAGCTTTCTTT	CATTGPNTEAFF
.	few	TRBV7-8	13	TRBJ1-1	TGTGCCAGCAGCTTAGCGCGGGGGACTGAAGCTTTCTTT	CASSLARGTEAFF
TRBD2	.	TRBV7-8	18	TRBJ2-3	TGTGCCAGCAGCTCCCGACTAGCGGGGGGCGACAGCACAGATACGCAGTATTTT	CASSSRLAGGDSTDTQYF
.	.	TRBV3-1/TRBV3-2	13	TRBJ2-1	TGTGCCAGCAGCCAAGATGCTGGTTACAAGCAGTTCTTC	CASSQDAGYKQFF
.	.	TRBV10-3	17	TRBJ2-3	TGTGCCATCAGTGATAAGGGGGAGACAGCTCATACAGATACGCAGTATTTT	CAISDKGETAHTDTQYF
.	.	TRBV14	15	TRBJ2-1	TGTGCCAGCAGCCCACCAGACACACCATACAATGAGCAGTTCTTC	CASSPPDTPYNEQFF
TRBD1	.	TRBV7-9	12	TRBJ1-5	TGTGCCAGCAGCAACAGGGGTCAGCCCCAGCATTTT	CASSNRGQPQHF
.	.	TRBV7-2	16	TRBJ2-3	TGTGCCAGCAGCTTAGCGCGGAGCGGGTCGGGAGATACGCAGTATTTT	CASSLARSGSGDTQYF
TRBD2	.	TRBV5-1	17	TRBJ2-5	TGCGCCAGCAGCTTGGAAGGAGGACTAGCACTCCAAGAGACCCAGTACTTC	CASSLEGGLALQETQYF
TRBD1	.	TRBV29-1	14	TRBJ2-5	TGCAGCGTTGACCAGACAGGGGTCGGAGAGACCCAGTACTTC	CSVDQTGVGETQYF
TRBD1	.	TRBV19	15	TRBJ1-2	TGTGCCAGTAGTTCGGGACAGGGCGGGTACTATGGCTACACCTTC	CASSSGQGGYYGYTF
.	.	TRBV11-2	13	TRBJ1-2	TGTGCCAGCAGCTTAGGGCAGGGGAGCGGCTACACCTTC	CASSLGQGSGYTF
TRBD1	.	TRBV7-2	17	TRBJ1-5	TGTGCCAGCAGCTTAGCTGAAGGGGGCTTCCTCAATCAGCCCCAGCATTTT	CASSLAEGGFLNQPQHF
TRBD2	once	TRBV5-1	15	TRBJ2-1	TGCGCCAGCAGTGGACTAGCGGGAGAAGGCAATGAGCAGTTCTTC	CASSGLAGEGNEQFF
.	.	TRBV19	15	TRBJ1-5	TGTGCCAGTAGTACGAACAGGGCCCCAGGTCAGCCCCAGCATTTT	CASSTNRAPGQPQHF
.	.	TRBV6-2/TRBV6-3	14	TRBJ2-4	TGTGCCAGCAGTTATTATGTAGCCAAAAACATTCAGTACTTC	CASSYYVAKNIQYF
.	once	TRBV19	15	TRBJ2-7	TGTGCCAGTAGCTTTAGGGGATTGAGCTCCTACGAGCAGTACTTC	CASSFRGLSSYEQYF
TRBD1	once	TRBV7-6	13	TRBJ1-2	TGTGCCAGCAGCTCGGGACAGGGCGATGGCTACACCTTC	CASSSGQGDGYTF
.	.	TRBV24-1	14	TRBJ1-3	TGTGCCACCAGTGATCCCGGAAAGGGGGACACCATATATTTT	CATSDPGKGDTIYF
TRBD2	.	TRBV3-1/TRBV3-2	15	TRBJ2-3	TGTGCCAGCAGCCAAGGGACTAGCGGAGCCGCTCGGGAGTATTTT	CASSQGTSGAAREYF
TRBD2	.	TRBV6-1	17	TRBJ2-7	TGTGCCAGCAGTGCCCCAGCGGGGGGGTTCCCTTCCTACGAGCAGTACTTC	CASSAPAGGFPSYEQYF
.	.	TRBV7-9	14	TRBJ1-1	TGTGCCAGCACCTGGGACTCCGGGGGCACTGAAGCTTTCTTT	CASTWDSGGTEAFF
TRBD2	once	TRBV13	15	TRBJ2-1	TGTGCCAGCAGCAAACGGGGACTAAGCTACAATGAGCAGTTCTTC	CASSKRGLSYNEQFF
.	.	TRBV14	11	TRBJ2-7	TGTGCCAGCAGCCAACACTACGAGCAGTACTTC	CASSQHYEQYF
.	.	TRBV5-1	19	TRBJ2-6	TGCGCCAGCAGCCTCGGACAGCCCCTTGAGATATCGGGGGCCAACGTCCTGACTTTC	CASSLGQPLEISGANVLTF
TRBD2	.	TRBV28	16	TRBJ2-7	TGTGCCAGCAGTTTATGGCGGGGGGGCCTTATTCCAGAGCAGTACTTC	CASSLWRGGLIPEQYF
.	.	TRBV7-9	17	TRBJ2-5	TGTGCCAGCAGCTTAGCCCCACAGGGAGGGGCAAGAGAGACCCAGTACTTC	CASSLAPQGGARETQYF
.	.	TRBV5-1	14	TRBJ1-1	TGCGCCAGCAGCTTGCAGGTCTCGAACACTGAAGCTTTCTTT	CASSLQVSNTEAFF